This entry lists 14 T cell receptor beta chains sequenced from one sample in a study of T-cell reconstitution after alpha-beta-depleted transplantation in children. A TCRbeta library incorporating unique molecular identifiers was prepared. TCRdb ran MiXCR on the PCR reads and lists one entry per CDR3 protein. The sample includes approximately 250,000 distinct CDR3 sequences, about 23% of them seen just once. Here the sequenced sample was PBMCs, taken before TCRalphabeta/CD19-depleted stem cell transplant. All receptors derive from a girl under 10 years old with Fanconi anemia, due to receive a stem cell transplant.

This rearrangement joins TRBV5-6 to TRBJ2-1; no firm D call. Germline CDR1 and CDR2: SGHDT and YYEEEE. V dropped 3 bases and J dropped 4 bases, with 11 bases sitting between them. The CDR3 length is 14 residues. DNA of the CDR3: TGTGCCAGCAGCTCCCAGGACCATTACAATGAGCAGTTCTTC. Protein product: CASSSQDHYNEQFF.

There are many counts of this clonotype. The genes are TRBV2 and TRBJ2-3, with 9 nucleotides matching TRBD2. Germline loops: CDR1 SNHLY, CDR2 FYNNEI. The junction had 5 bases not matched to a gene; V was cut back by 1 base and J by 3 bases. This CDR3 has 16 amino acids. The CDR3 nucleotides are TGTGCCAGCAGTGAAGGGGTTAGCGGGGGAACAGATACGCAGTATTTT. Translation gives CASSEGVSGGTDTQYF.

Only a few counts were recorded for this clonotype. This chain links TRBV11-2 with TRBJ2-5, with D unclear. Trimming stripped 5 bases from V and 2 bases from J, with 12 bases between. Germline-derived CDR1 and CDR2 are SGHAT and FQNNGV. CDR3 length: 14 amino acids. Here the CDR3 reads CASSRRQVQETQYF. CDR3 DNA: TGTGCCAGCAGCCGCCGACAAGTACAAGAGACCCAGTACTTC. Based on the CDR3 plus reference TRBV11-2 and TRBJ2-5, the full variable domain is EAGVAQSPRYKIIEKRQSVAFWCNPISGHATLYWYQQILGQGPKLLIQFQNNGVVDDSQLPKDRFSAERLKGVDSTLKIQPAKLEDSAVYLCASSRRQVQETQYFGPGTRLLVL.

This clonotype was recorded at least ten times. This rearrangement joins TRBV6-5 to TRBJ1-1; 10 nucleotides match TRBD1. The germline gives CDR1 MNHEY, CDR2 SVGAGI. The CDR3 runs 13 residues. J lost 10 bases, V lost 4 bases, and 6 bases had no gene match. CDR3 DNA: TGTGCCAGCAGTTCGACAGGGGGCGGGAGAGCTTTCTTT. This encodes CASSSTGGGRAFF.

V and J are TRBV6-4 and TRBJ2-3; the match to TRBD2 covers 10 bases. The trim removed 2 bases at V and 4 bases at J, leaving 3 bases unmatched. Germline lookup yields CDR1 MRHNA and CDR2 SNTAGT. This CDR3 comprises 15 residues. The CDR3: CASSDVAGGADTQYF. DNA of the CDR3: TGTGCCAGCAGTGACGTAGCGGGGGGAGCAGATACGCAGTATTTT.

This clonotype was detected many times. The chain couples TRBV12-3 or TRBV12-4 to TRBJ1-5; D uncertain. The CDR3 length is 15 residues. V was clipped by 3 bases and J by 0 bases, with 9 bases between them. This CDR3 is CASSFDGYSNQPQHF. The DNA of the CDR3 is TGTGCCAGCAGTTTTGATGGGTATAGCAATCAGCCCCAGCATTTT.

This clonotype was counted many times. The J gene is TRBJ2-7, the V gene TRBV20-1; the match to TRBD2 covers 12 bases. The germline V gene has CDR1 DFQATT and CDR2 SNEGSKA (reference sequence). V shed 0 bases and J 3 bases; nucleotides not matched to a gene: 6. There are 16 residues in the CDR3. CDR3 in amino acids: CSARDALAGGYYEQYF. The CDR3 DNA sequence: TGCAGTGCTAGAGATGCACTAGCGGGGGGTTACTACGAGCAGTACTTC.

There are many counts of this clonotype. This sequence joins TRBV12-3 or TRBV12-4 and TRBJ2-7; unclear D gene. The CDR3 runs 13 residues. Trimming stripped 2 bases from V and 6 bases from J, with 11 bases between. The CDR3 sequence: CASSLMALGEQYF. CDR3 DNA: TGTGCCAGCAGTTTAATGGCGCTGGGCGAGCAGTACTTC.

This clonotype was seen many times. CDR3 region: CATRSAVTDTQYF. CDR3 sequence (DNA): TGTGCCACCCGTAGCGCCGTCACAGATACGCAGTATTTT. V and J are TRBV25-1 and TRBJ2-3; weak D call: TRBD2 (5 bases). In germline, CDR1 is MGHDK, CDR2 SYGVNS. Trimming pared 10 bases from V and 2 bases from J, leaving 13 bases between. CDR3 length: 13 residues. Based on the CDR3 plus reference TRBV25-1 and TRBJ2-3, the full variable domain is EADIYQTPRYLVIGTGKKITLECSQTMGHDKMYWYQQDPGMELHLIHYSYGVNSTEKGDLSSESTVSRIRTEHFPLTLESARPSHTSQYLCATRSAVTDTQYFGPGTRLTVL.

This clonotype was counted many times. The chain uses TRBV6-1 and TRBJ2-7, with 9 bases matching TRBD2. Germline V CDR1 and CDR2: MNHNS, SASEGT. The J segment lost 0 bases and the V segment lost 8 bases, leaving 8 bases of the junction unmatched. This CDR3 is 15 amino acids long. CDR3 sequence reads: CASGLAGMSSYEQYF. CDR3 in DNA: TGTGCCAGCGGGCTAGCGGGAATGAGCTCCTACGAGCAGTACTTC.

Many counts were recorded for this clonotype. The CDR3 nucleotides read TGTGCCAGCAGCCAAGGGTGGGCAGGTTACAATGAGCAGTTCTTC. Translated: CASSQGWAGYNEQFF. The V gene is TRBV14, the J gene TRBJ2-1; unclear D gene. The CDR3 contains 15 residues. The V gene's germline CDR1 is SGHDN and CDR2 FVKESK. V dropped 1 base and J dropped 4 bases, with 11 bases sitting between them.

In its sample, this clonotype was seen many times. This sequence joins TRBV29-1 and TRBJ1-1; D gene ambiguous. The CDR3 totals 13 residues. Between the trimmed V and J ends, which lost 5 bases and 1 base, there was a span of 11 bases. Germline lookup yields CDR1 SQVTM and CDR2 ANQGSEA. The CDR3 region has the DNA TGCAGCGTTAGCCAGTCAGCGAACACTGAAGCTTTCTTT. Translated: CSVSQSANTEAFF.

This clonotype came up many times. The gene calls are TRBV11-2 and TRBJ2-2; perhaps TRBD2 as D (6 bases). V was trimmed by 0 bases and J by 4 bases, leaving 24 bases between them. CDR1 is SGHAT, CDR2 FQNNGV, per germline. This CDR3 is built from 20 residues. The CDR3 DNA reads TGTGCCAGCAGCTTAGACGGAGGTCTAGCGCTCGGTGGGGGCACCGGGGAGCTGTTTTTT. This gives the protein CASSLDGGLALGGGTGELFF.

The chain links TRBV21-1 to TRBJ2-7; the D call of TRBD1 is as the table states it, not checked on the DNA. TRBV21-1 is described as a pseudogene. CDR3 length equals 16 residues. Here the CDR3 reads CASSKIVRDRAYEQYF. The CDR3 DNA is TGTGCCAGCAGCAAAATTGTACGAGACAGGGCCTACGAGCAGTACTTC.